The rows below give T cell receptor beta chains drawn from one sample of a study of blood T cell repertoires in COVID-19. Sequenced by immunoSEQ multiplex PCR; TCRdb stores in-frame clones only, minus some. This sample has about half a million clones, with about 85% found just once. The specimen sequenced was PBMCs or T cells enriched from blood (not recorded which). These receptors came from a woman in her sixties who had recovered from COVID-19. CDR3s include the opening cysteine and the closing phenylalanine or tryptophan. The D gene is left open where the match is weak. The size of a clone is reported for some rows only, either as once, few or many, or as a class for expanded clones.

size	D	V	J	CDR3	DNA
-	-	TRBV27	TRBJ1-1	CASSLASGVNTEAFF	TGTGCCAGCAGTTTAGCTTCGGGGGTGAACACTGAAGCTTTCTTT
-	-	TRBV10-1	TRBJ1-1	CASSEYGLTEAFF	TGCGCCAGCAGTGAGTATGGCTTAACCGAAGCTTTCTTT
-	TRBD1	TRBV5-4	TRBJ2-7	CAWGDRVYEQYF	TGTGCCTGGGGGGACAGGGTGTACGAGCAGTACTTC
-	-	TRBV9	TRBJ2-2	CASGRVDTGELFF	TGTGCCAGCGGGAGAGTGGACACCGGGGAGCTGTTTTTT
once	TRBD1	TRBV6-5	TRBJ1-6	CASSLNRGSNSPLHF	TGTGCCAGCAGTTTAAACAGGGGAAGCAACTCACCCCTCCACTTT
-	-	TRBV5-6	TRBJ1-1	CASSRGGNQAFF	TGTGCCAGCAGCCGAGGGGGAAACCAAGCTTTCTTT
-	-	TRBV18	TRBJ1-1	CASSPRASRNTEAFF	TGTGCCAGCTCACCACGGGCGTCCAGGAACACTGAAGCTTTCTTT
few	-	TRBV9	TRBJ2-2	CASSPAYSTGELFF	TGTGCCAGCAGCCCCGCCTACAGCACCGGGGAGCTGTTTTTT
-	TRBD1	TRBV24-1	TRBJ2-5	CATSDPKQGLETQYF	TGTGCCACCAGTGACCCGAAACAGGGGTTGGAGACCCAGTACTTC
-	TRBD1	TRBV2	TRBJ1-6	CATGTAMPNSPLHF	TGTGCCACCGGGACAGCGATGCCTAATTCACCCCTCCACTTT
-	TRBD2	TRBV19	TRBJ2-1	CASSMTSGGSLHEQFF	TGTGCCAGTAGTATGACTAGCGGGGGATCCCTCCATGAGCAGTTCTTC
-	-	TRBV30	TRBJ1-1	CACATGLNTEAFF	TGTGCCTGTGCAACAGGGCTAAACACTGAAGCTTTCTTT
-	-	TRBV2	TRBJ2-2	CASKRSGSDTGELFF	TGTGCCAGCAAGAGATCGGGGTCGGACACCGGGGAGCTGTTTTTT
few	TRBD1	TRBV3-1/TRBV3-2	TRBJ2-7	CASSNGQGWVDEQYF	TGTGCCAGCAGCAACGGACAGGGGTGGGTGGACGAGCAGTACTTC
-	TRBD1	TRBV2	TRBJ2-3	CASSDRGLVDTQYF	TGTGCCAGCAGTGACAGGGGGCTAGTAGATACGCAGTATTTT
-	-	TRBV29-1	TRBJ1-1	CSVESWSVNTEAFF	TGCAGCGTTGAATCTTGGTCAGTGAACACTGAAGCTTTCTTT
-	TRBD1	TRBV5-1	TRBJ2-1	CASSLRLGQDNEQFF	TGCGCCAGCAGCCTCCGACTCGGACAGGACAATGAGCAGTTCTTC
-	-	TRBV7-2	TRBJ2-5	CASSFRGRETQYF	TGTGCCAGCAGCTTTAGGGGTCGGGAGACCCAGTACTTC
-	TRBD1	TRBV18	TRBJ1-1	CASSPSGQEPEAFF	TGTGCCAGCTCACCATCGGGACAGGAGCCTGAAGCTTTCTTT
-	-	TRBV5-4	TRBJ1-2	CASSLVVGAYYGYTF	TGTGCCAGCAGCTTGGTCGTAGGGGCTTACTATGGCTACACCTTC
-	-	TRBV19	TRBJ2-7	CASSNGLTYEQYF	TGTGCCAGTAGTAACGGACTGACTTACGAGCAGTACTTC
-	-	TRBV9	TRBJ1-1	CASSVVVPGAEAFF	TGTGCCAGCAGCGTAGTGGTCCCGGGGGCTGAAGCTTTCTTT
-	-	TRBV5-1	TRBJ2-1	CASSLSTASYNEQFF	TGCGCCAGCAGCTTGTCGACTGCTTCCTACAATGAGCAGTTCTTC
-	-	TRBV11-2	TRBJ1-4	CASSLAQRGYKLFF	TGTGCCAGCAGCTTAGCCCAGAGAGGGTATAAACTGTTTTTT
-	TRBD1	TRBV7-2	TRBJ2-2	CASSLRGQWTGELFF	TGTGCCAGCAGCTTAAGGGGGCAATGGACCGGGGAGCTGTTTTTT
once	-	TRBV9	TRBJ2-2	CASSVTSGAGELFF	TGTGCCAGCAGCGTGACTTCGGGTGCCGGGGAGCTGTTTTTT
-	-	TRBV5-4	TRBJ2-6	CASSLVSGSGANVLTF	TGTGCCAGCAGCTTGGTCTCGGGCTCTGGGGCCAACGTCCTGACTTTC
-	-	TRBV24-1	TRBJ2-2	CATTGQSTGNTGELFF	TGTGCCACCACCGGGCAATCGACAGGGAACACCGGGGAGCTGTTTTTT
-	-	TRBV4-1	TRBJ1-2	CASSPASGGGYGYTF	TGCGCCAGCAGTCCGGCGTCGGGGGGAGGGTATGGCTACACCTTC
-	TRBD2	TRBV27	TRBJ2-1	CASIPGTSGAFYNEQFF	TGTGCCAGCATCCCAGGGACTAGCGGGGCCTTTTACAATGAGCAGTTCTTC
-	-	TRBV6-5	TRBJ2-1	CASSYSGTHYNEQFF	TGTGCCAGCAGTTACTCCGGGACACATTACAATGAGCAGTTCTTC
-	TRBD2	TRBV5-4	TRBJ2-1	CASSPQQRGSYNEQFF	TGTGCCAGCAGCCCGCAACAGCGGGGCTCCTACAATGAGCAGTTCTTC
-	TRBD2	TRBV18	TRBJ2-7	CASSPRLAGATPGYEQYF	TGTGCCAGCTCACCCCGACTAGCGGGGGCCACCCCCGGCTACGAGCAGTACTTC
once	TRBD2	TRBV5-4	TRBJ2-1	CASSLDWGGGNEQFF	TGTGCCAGCAGCTTGGACTGGGGCGGGGGAAATGAGCAGTTCTTC
-	-	TRBV5-1	TRBJ1-2	CASSPGRWGARGYTF	TGCGCCAGCAGCCCCGGGAGGTGGGGGGCGCGGGGCTACACCTTC
-	TRBD1	TRBV4-1	TRBJ1-2	CASSQRWPGGNYGYTF	TGCGCCAGCAGCCAAAGGTGGCCAGGGGGTAACTATGGCTACACCTTC
-	-	TRBV3-1/TRBV3-2	TRBJ1-1	CASSPGGGGVAFF	TGTGCCAGCAGCCCCGGGGGGGGCGGAGTAGCTTTCTTT
-	-	TRBV9	TRBJ2-3	CASSARPGALGDTQYF	TGTGCCAGCAGCGCGCGACCAGGGGCTCTTGGGGATACGCAGTATTTT
-	-	TRBV30	TRBJ1-2	CAGEKNYGYTF	TGTGCCGGAGAAAAAAACTATGGCTACACCTTC
-	TRBD1	TRBV5-1	TRBJ1-2	CASRPQGDLRSYTF	TGCGCCAGCAGACCCCAGGGGGATCTTAGGAGCTACACCTTC
-	-	TRBV10-3	TRBJ2-1	CAIHKSGSSYNEQFF	TGTGCCATCCATAAGTCGGGAAGCTCCTACAATGAGCAGTTCTTC
-	-	TRBV9	TRBJ2-5	CASSARGQIQETQYF	TGTGCCAGCAGCGCGCGGGGACAGATACAAGAGACCCAGTACTTC
-	-	TRBV5-1	TRBJ1-1	CASSTAARGTEAFF	TGCGCCAGCAGCACCGCAGCCCGAGGCACTGAAGCTTTCTTT
-	-	TRBV6-5	TRBJ1-3	CASRQDNGNTIYF	TGTGCCAGCAGGCAGGACAATGGAAACACCATATATTTT
-	-	TRBV25-1	TRBJ2-2	CASSASTRTVNTGELFF	TGTGCCAGCAGTGCCTCAACCCGGACTGTGAACACCGGGGAGCTGTTTTTT
-	-	TRBV10-2	TRBJ1-2	CASRGGIPGNGYTF	TGCGCCAGCAGGGGCGGGATTCCAGGGAATGGCTACACCTTC
-	-	TRBV3-1/TRBV3-2	TRBJ1-5	CASSQASSGVSNQPQHF	TGTGCCAGCAGCCAAGCTAGTTCAGGGGTAAGCAATCAGCCCCAGCATTTT
once	TRBD1	TRBV5-1	TRBJ2-5	CASSLGQGREETQYF	TGCGCCAGCAGCTTGGGACAGGGTAGAGAAGAGACCCAGTACTTC
-	-	TRBV6-5	TRBJ2-7	CASGRNKQYF	TGTGCCAGCGGCAGGAACAAGCAGTACTTC
-	-	TRBV3-1/TRBV3-2	TRBJ2-3	CASSQRDLATDTQYF	TGTGCCAGCAGCCAGCGGGACTTAGCCACAGATACGCAGTATTTT
-	-	TRBV12-3/TRBV12-4	TRBJ1-1	CASSLARGTEAFF	TGTGCCAGCAGTTTAGCGCGGGGTACTGAAGCTTTCTTT
-	TRBD1	TRBV10-1	TRBJ2-1	CASSTGQSYNEQFF	TGCGCCAGCAGTACGGGACAGTCCTACAATGAGCAGTTCTTC
-	-	TRBV6-9	TRBJ1-1	CASSLEQGSTEAFF	TGTGCCAGCAGTTTGGAACAGGGATCCACTGAAGCTTTCTTT